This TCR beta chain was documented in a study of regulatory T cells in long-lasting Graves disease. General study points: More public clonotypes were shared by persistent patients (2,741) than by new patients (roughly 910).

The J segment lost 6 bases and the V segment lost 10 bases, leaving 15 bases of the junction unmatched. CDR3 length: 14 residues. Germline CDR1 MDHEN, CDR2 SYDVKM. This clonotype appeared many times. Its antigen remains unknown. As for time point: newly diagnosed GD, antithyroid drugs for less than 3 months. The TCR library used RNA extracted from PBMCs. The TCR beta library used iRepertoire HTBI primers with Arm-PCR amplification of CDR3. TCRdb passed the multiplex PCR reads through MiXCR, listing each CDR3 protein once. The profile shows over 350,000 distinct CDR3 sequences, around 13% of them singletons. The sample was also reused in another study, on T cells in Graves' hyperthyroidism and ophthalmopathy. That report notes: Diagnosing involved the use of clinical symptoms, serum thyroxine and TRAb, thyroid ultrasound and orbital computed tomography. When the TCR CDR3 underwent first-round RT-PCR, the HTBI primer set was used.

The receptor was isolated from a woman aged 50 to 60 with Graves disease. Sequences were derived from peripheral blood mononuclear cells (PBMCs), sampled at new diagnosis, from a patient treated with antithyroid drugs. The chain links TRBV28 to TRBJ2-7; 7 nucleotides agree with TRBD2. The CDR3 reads CATRGELEAREQYF. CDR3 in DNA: TGTGCCACTCGGGGGGAATTAGAGGCTCGCGAGCAGTACTTC. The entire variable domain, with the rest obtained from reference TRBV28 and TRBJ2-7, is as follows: DVKVTQSSRYLVKRTGEKVFLECVQDMDHENMFWYRQDPGLGLRLIYFSYDVKMKEKGDIPEGYSVSREKKERFSLILESASTNQTSMYLCATRGELEAREQYFGPGTRLTVT.